This TCR beta chain was identified during a study of T-cell memory formation after mild COVID-19. Using its own MiXCR run on the 5' RACE reads, TCRdb lists one record per CDR3 protein. The sample holds 150,000 to 200,000 distinct CDR3 sequences, about 20% seen once. Study-wide results and limits: Memory from before infection featured some responding clones, which suggests cross-reactive memory joined.

This clonotype was seen at least ten times. The antigen is not known. Germline CDR1 is SQVTM and CDR2 is ANQGSEA. The V and J ends lost 6 bases and 0 bases, in that order; junction bases with no gene match: 7. The CDR3 is 15 amino acids. The sequence came from an adult woman who had mild COVID-19 (a few samples of this study predate the infection). Cell type and time point are not known. J is TRBJ2-1 and V is TRBV29-1; 8 bases align to TRBD2. Source material: PBMCs or a T cell subset sorted from them (not recorded which). In DNA form, the CDR3 reads TGCAGCGTATTAGCGGGGATCGACTCCTACAATGAGCAGTTCTTC. Protein: CSVLAGIDSYNEQFF.